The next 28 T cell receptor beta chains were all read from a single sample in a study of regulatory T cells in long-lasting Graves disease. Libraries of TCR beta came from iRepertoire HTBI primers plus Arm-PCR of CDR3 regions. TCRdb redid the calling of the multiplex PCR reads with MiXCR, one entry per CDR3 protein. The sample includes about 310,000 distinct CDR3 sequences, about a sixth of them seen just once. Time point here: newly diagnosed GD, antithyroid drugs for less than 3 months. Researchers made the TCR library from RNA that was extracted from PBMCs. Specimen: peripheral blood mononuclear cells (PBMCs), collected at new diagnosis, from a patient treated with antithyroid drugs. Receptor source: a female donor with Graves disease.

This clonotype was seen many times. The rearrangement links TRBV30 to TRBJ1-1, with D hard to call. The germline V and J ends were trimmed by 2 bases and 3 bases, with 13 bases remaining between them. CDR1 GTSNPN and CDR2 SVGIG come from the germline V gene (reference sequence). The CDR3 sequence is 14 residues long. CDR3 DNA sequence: TGTGCCTGGAGTCCCCGGGTGGCGGACACTGAAGCTTTCTTT. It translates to CAWSPRVADTEAFF.

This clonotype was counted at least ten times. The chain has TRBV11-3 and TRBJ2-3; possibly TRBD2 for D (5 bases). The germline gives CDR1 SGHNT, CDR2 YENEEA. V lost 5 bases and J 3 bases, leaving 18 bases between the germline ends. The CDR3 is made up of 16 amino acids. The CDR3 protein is CASSPGWSGSTDTQYF. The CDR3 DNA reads TGTGCCAGCAGCCCCGGGTGGAGCGGCTCGACAGATACGCAGTATTTT.

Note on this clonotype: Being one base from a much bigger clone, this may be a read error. The CDR3 bases are TGTGCCAGCGGCTTAGATTTGGACCGCAATGAGCAGTTCTTC. This gives the protein CASGLDLDRNEQFF. V gene TRBV11-2 combines with J gene TRBJ2-1; D is ambiguous. Germline V CDR1 and CDR2: SGHAT, FQNNGV. The CDR3 runs 14 residues.

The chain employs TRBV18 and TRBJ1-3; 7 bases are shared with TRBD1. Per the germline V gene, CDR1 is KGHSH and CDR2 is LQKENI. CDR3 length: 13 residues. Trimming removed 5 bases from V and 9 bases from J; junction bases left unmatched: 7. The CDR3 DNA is TGTGCCAGCTCAACTGGGACAGTTGGCACCATATATTTT. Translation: CASSTGTVGTIYF. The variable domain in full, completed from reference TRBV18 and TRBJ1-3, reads NAGVMQNPRHLVRRRGQEARLRCSPMKGHSHVYWYRQLPEEGLKFMVYLQKENIIDESGMPKERFSAEFPKEGPSILRIQQVVRGDSAAYFCASSTGTVGTIYFGEGSWLTVV.

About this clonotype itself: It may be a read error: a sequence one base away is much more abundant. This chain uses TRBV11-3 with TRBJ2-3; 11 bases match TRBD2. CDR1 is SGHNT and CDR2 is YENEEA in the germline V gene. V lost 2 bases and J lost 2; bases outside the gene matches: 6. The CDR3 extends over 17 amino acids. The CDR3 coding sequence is TGTGCCAGCAGCTTACCATCTAGCGGGGGGCTCACAGATACGCAGTATTTT. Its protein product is CASSLPSSGGLTDTQYF.

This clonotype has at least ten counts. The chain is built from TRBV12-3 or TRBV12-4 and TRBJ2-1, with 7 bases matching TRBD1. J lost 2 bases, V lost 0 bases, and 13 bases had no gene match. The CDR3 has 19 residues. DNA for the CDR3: TGTGCCAGCAGTTTAGCGACCTGGACAGGTGAACATACCTACAATGAGCAGTTCTTC. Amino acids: CASSLATWTGEHTYNEQFF.

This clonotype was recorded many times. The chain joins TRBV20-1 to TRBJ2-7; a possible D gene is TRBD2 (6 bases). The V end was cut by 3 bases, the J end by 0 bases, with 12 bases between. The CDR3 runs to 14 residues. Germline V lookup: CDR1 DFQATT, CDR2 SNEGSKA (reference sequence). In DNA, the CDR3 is TGCAGTGCTAGTCCGCGGGGAACCTCCTACGAGCAGTACTTC. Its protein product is CSASPRGTSYEQYF.

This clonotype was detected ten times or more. The CDR3 sequence is CASSDAGVKGYTF. The CDR3 region has the DNA TGTGCCAGCAGTGACGCGGGGGTAAAGGGCTACACCTTC. The J gene is TRBJ1-2, the V gene TRBV28; the D gene is possibly TRBD1 (5 bases). The CDR3 is 13 amino acids. Deletions cut 5 bases from V and 8 bases from J, with 15 bases between. Germline V gene data show CDR1 as MDHEN and CDR2 as SYDVKM.

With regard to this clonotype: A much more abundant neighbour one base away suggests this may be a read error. For the CDR3, the DNA is TGTGCCAGCACACGGGGGGAGCTCTACGAGCAGTACTTC. It codes for CASTRGELYEQYF. The chain couples TRBV28 to TRBJ2-7, with 7 bases fitting TRBD2. Trimming at V came to 7 bases and at J to 3 bases, leaving 6 bases not matched to a gene. Germline V gene data show CDR1 as MDHEN and CDR2 as SYDVKM. This CDR3 spans 13 amino acids.

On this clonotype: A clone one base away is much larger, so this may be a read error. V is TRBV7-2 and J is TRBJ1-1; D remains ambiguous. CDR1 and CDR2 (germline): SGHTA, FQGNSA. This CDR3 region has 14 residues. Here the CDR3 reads CASSGGTQNTGAFF. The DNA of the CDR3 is TGTGCCAGCAGCGGCGGCACACAGAACACTGGAGCTTTCTTT.

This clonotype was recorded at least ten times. The CDR3: CAWSVREPSTDTQYF. The CDR3 nucleotides are TGTGCCTGGAGTGTACGGGAGCCGAGCACAGATACGCAGTATTTT. The chain has TRBV30 and TRBJ2-3, with D perhaps TRBD2 (6 bases). Deletions cut 0 bases from V and 0 bases from J, with 10 bases between. Germline V lookup: CDR1 GTSNPN, CDR2 SVGIG (reference sequence). The CDR3 has 15 residues.

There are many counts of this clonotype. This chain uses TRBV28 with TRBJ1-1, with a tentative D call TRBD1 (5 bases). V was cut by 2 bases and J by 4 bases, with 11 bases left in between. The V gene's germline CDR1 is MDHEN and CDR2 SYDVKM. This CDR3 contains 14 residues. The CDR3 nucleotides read TGTGCCAGCAGTTTAGGAGGGGACCCCACTGAAGCTTTCTTT. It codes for CASSLGGDPTEAFF.

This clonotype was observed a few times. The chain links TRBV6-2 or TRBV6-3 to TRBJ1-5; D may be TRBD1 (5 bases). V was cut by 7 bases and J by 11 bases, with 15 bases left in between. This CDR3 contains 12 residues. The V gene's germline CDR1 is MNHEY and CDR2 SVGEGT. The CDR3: CASTGKVGSQHF. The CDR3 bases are TGTGCCAGCACAGGGAAGGTAGGGTCCCAGCATTTT.

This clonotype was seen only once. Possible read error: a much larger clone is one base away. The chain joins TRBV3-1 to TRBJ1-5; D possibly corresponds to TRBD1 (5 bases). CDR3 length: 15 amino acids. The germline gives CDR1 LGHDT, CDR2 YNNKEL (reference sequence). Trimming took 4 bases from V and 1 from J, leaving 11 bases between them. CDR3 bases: TGTGCCAGCAGCCTTATCGGGGCGAGCAATCAGCCCCAGCATTTT. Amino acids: CASSLIGASNQPQHF.

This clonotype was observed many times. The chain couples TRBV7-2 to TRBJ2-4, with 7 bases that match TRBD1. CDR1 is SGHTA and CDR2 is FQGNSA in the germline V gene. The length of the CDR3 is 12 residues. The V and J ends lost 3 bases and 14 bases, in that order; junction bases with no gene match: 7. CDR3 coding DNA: TGTGCCAGCAGCTTGGGGCAGGGGGTAGAGTACTTC. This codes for CASSLGQGVEYF.

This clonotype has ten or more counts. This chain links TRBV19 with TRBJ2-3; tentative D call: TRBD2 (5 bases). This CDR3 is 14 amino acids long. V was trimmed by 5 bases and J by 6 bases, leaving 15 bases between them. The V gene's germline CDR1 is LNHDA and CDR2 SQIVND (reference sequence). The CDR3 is CASSPASQLDTQYF. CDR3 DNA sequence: TGTGCCAGTAGTCCGGCTAGCCAATTGGATACGCAGTATTTT. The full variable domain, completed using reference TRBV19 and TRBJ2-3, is DGGITQSPKYLFRKEGQNVTLSCEQNLNHDAMYWYRQDPGQGLRLIYYSQIVNDFQKGDIAEGYSVSREKKESFPLTVTSAQKNPTAFYLCASSPASQLDTQYFGPGTRLTVL.

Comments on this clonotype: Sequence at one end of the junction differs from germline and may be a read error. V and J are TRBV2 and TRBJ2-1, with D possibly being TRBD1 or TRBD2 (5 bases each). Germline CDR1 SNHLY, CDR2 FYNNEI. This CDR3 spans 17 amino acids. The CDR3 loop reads CASSQDRSRVGRNEQFF. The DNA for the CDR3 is TGCGCCAGCAGCCAAGATAGATCCAGGGTGGGACGCAATGAGCAGTTCTTC.

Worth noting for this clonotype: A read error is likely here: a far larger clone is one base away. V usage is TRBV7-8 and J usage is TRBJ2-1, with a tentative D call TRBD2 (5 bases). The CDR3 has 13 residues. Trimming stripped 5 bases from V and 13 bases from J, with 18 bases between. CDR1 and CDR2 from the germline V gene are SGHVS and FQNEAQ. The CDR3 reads CASSTNRRETQFF. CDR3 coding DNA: TGTGCCAGCAGCACGAATCGAAGGGAGACCCAGTTCTTC.

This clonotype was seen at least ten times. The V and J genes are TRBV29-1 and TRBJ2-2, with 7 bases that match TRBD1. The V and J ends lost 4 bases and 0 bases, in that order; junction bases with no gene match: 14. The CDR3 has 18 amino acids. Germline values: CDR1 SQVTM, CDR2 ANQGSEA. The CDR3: CSVGLVPRQGANTGELFF. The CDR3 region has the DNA TGCAGCGTTGGTTTGGTTCCTCGACAGGGAGCGAACACCGGGGAGCTGTTTTTT.

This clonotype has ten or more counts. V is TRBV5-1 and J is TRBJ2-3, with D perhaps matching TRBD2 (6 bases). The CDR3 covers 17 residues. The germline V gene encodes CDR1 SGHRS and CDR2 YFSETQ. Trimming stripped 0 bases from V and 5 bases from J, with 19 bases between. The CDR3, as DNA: TGCGCCAGCAGCTTGGCAACTTTCACGGGAGTGGGAGATACGCAGTATTTT. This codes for CASSLATFTGVGDTQYF. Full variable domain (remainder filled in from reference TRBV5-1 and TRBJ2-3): KAGVTQTPRYLIKTRGQQVTLSCSPISGHRSVSWYQQTPGQGLQFLFEYFSETQRNKGNFPGRFSGRQFSNSRSEMNVSTLELGDSALYLCASSLATFTGVGDTQYFGPGTRLTVL.

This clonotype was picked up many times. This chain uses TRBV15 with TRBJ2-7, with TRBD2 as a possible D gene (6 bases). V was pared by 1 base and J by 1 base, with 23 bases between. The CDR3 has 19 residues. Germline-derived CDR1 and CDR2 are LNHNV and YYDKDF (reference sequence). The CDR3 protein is CATSRVGGNRYSYSYEQYF. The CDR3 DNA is TGTGCCACCAGCAGAGTTGGGGGGAACCGCTATTCGTATTCCTACGAGCAGTACTTC.

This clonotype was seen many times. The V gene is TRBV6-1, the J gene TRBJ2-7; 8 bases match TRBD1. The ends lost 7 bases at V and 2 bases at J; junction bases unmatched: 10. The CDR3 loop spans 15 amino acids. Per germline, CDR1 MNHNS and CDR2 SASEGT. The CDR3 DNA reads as TGTGCCAGCACCACGGACAGGGAAGGGCCCTACGAGCAGTACTTC. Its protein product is CASTTDREGPYEQYF.

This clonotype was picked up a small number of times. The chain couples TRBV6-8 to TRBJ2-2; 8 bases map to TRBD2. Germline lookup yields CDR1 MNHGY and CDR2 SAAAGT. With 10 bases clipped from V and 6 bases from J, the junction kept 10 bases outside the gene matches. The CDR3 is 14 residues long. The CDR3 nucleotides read TGTGCCATCCTAACTAGCGGTGGTTCCGGGGAGCTGTTTTTT. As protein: CAILTSGGSGELFF.

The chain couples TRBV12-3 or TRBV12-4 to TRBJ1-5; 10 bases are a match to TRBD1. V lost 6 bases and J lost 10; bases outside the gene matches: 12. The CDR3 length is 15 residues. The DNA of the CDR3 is TGTGCCAGCAGACGACAGGGGGCCCGATCGCGACCCCAGCATTTT. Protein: CASRRQGARSRPQHF.

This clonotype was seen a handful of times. The CDR3 spells CASSLAGRGGDYEQYF. The CDR3 DNA reads TGCGCCAGCAGCTTGGCCGGTCGGGGAGGAGACTACGAGCAGTACTTC. V usage is TRBV5-1 and J usage is TRBJ2-7; TRBD2 is a possible D gene (6 bases). Trimming took off 0 bases at V and 3 bases at J, with 16 bases between the two ends. This CDR3 has 16 amino acids. Germline CDR1 SGHRS, CDR2 YFSETQ. The whole variable domain, remainder taken from reference TRBV5-1 and TRBJ2-7, is KAGVTQTPRYLIKTRGQQVTLSCSPISGHRSVSWYQQTPGQGLQFLFEYFSETQRNKGNFPGRFSGRQFSNSRSEMNVSTLELGDSALYLCASSLAGRGGDYEQYFGPGTRLTVT.

The CDR3 region is CASSIIGLAGGKGWKNIQYF. CDR3 DNA: TGTGCCAGTAGTATCATCGGGCTAGCGGGAGGGAAGGGGTGGAAAAACATTCAGTACTTC. The V call is TRBV19, the J call TRBJ2-4; 12 bases map to TRBD2. CDR1 is LNHDA, CDR2 SQIVND, per germline (reference sequence). The CDR3 covers 20 residues. Trimming took 3 bases from V and 4 from J; bases not matched to a gene: 16.

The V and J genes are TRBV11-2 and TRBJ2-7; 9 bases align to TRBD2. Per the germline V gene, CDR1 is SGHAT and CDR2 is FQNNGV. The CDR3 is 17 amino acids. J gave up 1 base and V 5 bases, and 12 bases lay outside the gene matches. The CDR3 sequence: CASSPHRAGLASYEQYF. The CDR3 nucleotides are TGTGCCAGCAGCCCTCACCGGGCTGGACTAGCGTCCTACGAGCAGTACTTC.

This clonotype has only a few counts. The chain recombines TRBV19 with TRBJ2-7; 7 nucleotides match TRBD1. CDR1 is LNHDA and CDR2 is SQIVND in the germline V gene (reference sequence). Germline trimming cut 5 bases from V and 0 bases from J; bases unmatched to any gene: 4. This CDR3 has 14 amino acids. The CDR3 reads CASSVYRGSYEQYF. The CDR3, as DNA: TGTGCCAGTAGTGTGTACAGGGGCTCCTACGAGCAGTACTTC.